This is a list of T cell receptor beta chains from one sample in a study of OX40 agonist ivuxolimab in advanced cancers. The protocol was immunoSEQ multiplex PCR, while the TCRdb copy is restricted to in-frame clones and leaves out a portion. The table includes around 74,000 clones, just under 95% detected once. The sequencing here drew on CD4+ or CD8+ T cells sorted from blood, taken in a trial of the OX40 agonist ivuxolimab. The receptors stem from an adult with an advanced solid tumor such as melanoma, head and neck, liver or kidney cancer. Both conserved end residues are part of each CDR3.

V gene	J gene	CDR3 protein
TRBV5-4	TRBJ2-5	CASSLELVFETQYF
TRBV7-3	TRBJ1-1	CASSLTRRNNTEAFF
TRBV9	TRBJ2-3	CASSGFGSVAGGTDTQYF
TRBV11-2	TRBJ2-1	CASRNAGTGSFF
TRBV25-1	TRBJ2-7	CASSEGLDRDSAYEQYF
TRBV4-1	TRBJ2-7	CASSQGASYEQYF
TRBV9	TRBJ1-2	CASSSPGRGADYGYTF
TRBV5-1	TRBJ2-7	CASSSGLAEQYF
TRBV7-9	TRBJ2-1	CASSPGRPFNEQFF
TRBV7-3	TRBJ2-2	CASSLGTGELFF
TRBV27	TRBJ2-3	CASSPEYTTDTQYF
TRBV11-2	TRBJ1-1	CASSRTGPNTEAFF
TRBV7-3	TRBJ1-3	CASSLQGRGNTIYF
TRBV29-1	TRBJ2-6	CSVGQGTGANVLTF
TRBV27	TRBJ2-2	CASSSPRAAGSYPGELFF
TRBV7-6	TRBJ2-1	CASSLIGVHEQFF
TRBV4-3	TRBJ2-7	CASSQGQGPNYEQYF
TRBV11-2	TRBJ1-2	CASSFGGSTVDGYTF
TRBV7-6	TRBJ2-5	CASSRETQYF
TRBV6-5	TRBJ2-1	CASSYSFLAGGNEQFF
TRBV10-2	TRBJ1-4	CASRVAEKLFF
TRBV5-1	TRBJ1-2	CASSEMGIYGYTF
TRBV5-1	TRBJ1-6	CASSRSGSPEINSPLHF
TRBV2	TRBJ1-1	CASTPDVNTEAFF
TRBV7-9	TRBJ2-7	CASSFGREQYF
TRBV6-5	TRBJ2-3	CASSGGDSLTDTQYF
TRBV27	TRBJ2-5	CASSASGRYQETQYF
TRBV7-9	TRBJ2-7	CASRVKTGRGQYEQYF
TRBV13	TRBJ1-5	CASSLGPGGNQPQHF
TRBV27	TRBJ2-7	CASSLGGSYEQYF
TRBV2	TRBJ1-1	CASSEGPGEDPEAFF
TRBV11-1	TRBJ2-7	CASSANSYEQYF
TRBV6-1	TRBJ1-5	CASTSRDRANQPQHF
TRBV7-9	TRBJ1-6	CASSPRAGFDSPLHF
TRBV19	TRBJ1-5	CASSIAGWSQPQHF
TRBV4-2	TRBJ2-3	CASSQGLAGDLSTDTQYF
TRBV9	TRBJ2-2	CASNWGDYTGELFF
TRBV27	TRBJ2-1	CASSWGPADNEQFF
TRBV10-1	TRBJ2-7	CASSFGPLTSGGSYEQYF
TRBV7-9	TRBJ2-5	CASSRPGLAGEETQYF
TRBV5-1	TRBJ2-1	CASSPWTSGGQVGFF
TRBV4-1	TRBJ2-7	CASSQVETGGSYEQYF
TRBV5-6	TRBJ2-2	CASSWIRDTNTGELFF
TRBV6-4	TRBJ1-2	CASSDSWTGDYGYTF
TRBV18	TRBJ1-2	CASAPSMGEANYGYTF
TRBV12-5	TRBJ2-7	CASGKALGYYEQYF
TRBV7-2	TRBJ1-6	CASSLYWAIDNSPLHF
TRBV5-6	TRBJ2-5	CASSFFGDSGAMYQETQYF
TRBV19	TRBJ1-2	CASSMGQGWGYGYTF
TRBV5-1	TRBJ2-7	CASSLHREEQYF
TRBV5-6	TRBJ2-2	CASSLALAGVPHTGELFF
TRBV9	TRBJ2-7	CASALGGSSYEQYF
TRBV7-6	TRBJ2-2	CASSFGGELFF
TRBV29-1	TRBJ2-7	CSARGVGAYEQYF
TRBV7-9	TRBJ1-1	CASSLLGGREMNTEAFF